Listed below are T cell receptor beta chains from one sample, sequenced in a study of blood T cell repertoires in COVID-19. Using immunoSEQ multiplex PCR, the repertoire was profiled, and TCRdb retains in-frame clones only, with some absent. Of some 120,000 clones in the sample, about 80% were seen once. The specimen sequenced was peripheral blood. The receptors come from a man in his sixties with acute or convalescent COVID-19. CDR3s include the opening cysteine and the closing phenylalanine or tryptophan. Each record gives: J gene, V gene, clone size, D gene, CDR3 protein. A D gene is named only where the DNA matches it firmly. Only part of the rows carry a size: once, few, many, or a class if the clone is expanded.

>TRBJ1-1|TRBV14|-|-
CASSPLISGYTEAFF
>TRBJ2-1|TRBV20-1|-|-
CSCGRRNEQFF
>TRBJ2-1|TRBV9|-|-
CASSVLGRSSYNEQFF
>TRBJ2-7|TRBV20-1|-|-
CSTFHTYEQYF
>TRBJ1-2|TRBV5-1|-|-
CASSLAGGGYDGYTF
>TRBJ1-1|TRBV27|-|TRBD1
CASSEGQAYTEAFF
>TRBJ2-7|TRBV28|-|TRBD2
CASTSEREAQYF
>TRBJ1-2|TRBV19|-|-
CASSAGTGGTFGYTF
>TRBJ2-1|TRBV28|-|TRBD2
CASSSALAGGPIAYNEQFF
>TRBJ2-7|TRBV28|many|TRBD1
CASLGTGGYEQYF
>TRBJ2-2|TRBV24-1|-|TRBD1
CATSALTTGVGELFF
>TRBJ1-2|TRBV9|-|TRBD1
CASSTGQGRYGYTF
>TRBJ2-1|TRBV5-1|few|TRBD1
CASSWGTGAEQFF
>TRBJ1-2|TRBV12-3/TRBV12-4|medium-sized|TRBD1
CASSYGTGEGYTF
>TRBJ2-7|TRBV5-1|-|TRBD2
CASSSRLAGGHEQYF
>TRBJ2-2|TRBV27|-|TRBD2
CASTLLGLAEPRAGELFF
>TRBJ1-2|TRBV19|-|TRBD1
CASSPRDRVFGYGYTF
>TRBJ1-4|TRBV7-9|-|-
CASRTGSGNEKLFF
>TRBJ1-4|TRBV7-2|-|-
CASSLQTGYPNEKLFF
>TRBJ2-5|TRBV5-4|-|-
CASSRGGGIQETQYF
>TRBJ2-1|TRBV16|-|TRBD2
CASSQSAGGPYNEQFF
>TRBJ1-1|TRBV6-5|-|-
CASSYSGRGNTEAFF
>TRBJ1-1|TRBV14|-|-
CASSQARDWNTEAFF
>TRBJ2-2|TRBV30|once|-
CAWRRGMKGTSGELFF
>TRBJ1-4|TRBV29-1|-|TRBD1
CSGGQGADEKLFF
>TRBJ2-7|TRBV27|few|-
CASSLEAGFTYEQYF
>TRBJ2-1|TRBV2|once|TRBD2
CASTRLAETNNEQFF
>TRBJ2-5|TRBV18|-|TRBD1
CASSPRQGDRRETQYF
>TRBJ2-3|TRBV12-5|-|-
CASGSGYTQYF
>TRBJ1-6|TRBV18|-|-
CASSRNGGNSPLHF
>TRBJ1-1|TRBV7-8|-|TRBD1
CASSPRTGGTEAFF